Here is one TCR beta chain with its context. Its cognate antigen is unknown. The method was immunoSEQ multiplex PCR; TCRdb's version includes in-frame clones alone and lacks a portion of them. The table has about 82,000 clones, 80% to 95% seen once; the top ten hold under 0.4%. The sample originates from a study of graft-versus-host responses after intestinal transplantation. Study details: All recipients were given anti-thymocyte globulin induction, and tacrolimus and steroids were then administered for roughly three years.

CDR3 length equals 14 residues. The V gene's germline CDR1 is GTSNPN and CDR2 SVGIG (reference sequence). The V and J ends lost 0 bases and 1 base, in that order; junction bases with no gene match: 0. Study results and caveats: Early after transplant, HvG clones declined as circulating GvH clones peaked. The authors found GvH clones in recipient marrow, some appearing first in ileum or blood.

The rearrangement links TRBV30 to TRBJ1-3; 7 bases fit TRBD1. This receptor was obtained from a human donor who was the organ donor for an intestinal transplant. The sample was unstimulated CD4+ T cells sorted from spleen or lymph node cells, taken before transplant. The CDR3 nucleotides are TGTGCCTGGAGTGTGGGACAGTCTGGAAACACCATATATTTT. Translation gives CAWSVGQSGNTIYF.